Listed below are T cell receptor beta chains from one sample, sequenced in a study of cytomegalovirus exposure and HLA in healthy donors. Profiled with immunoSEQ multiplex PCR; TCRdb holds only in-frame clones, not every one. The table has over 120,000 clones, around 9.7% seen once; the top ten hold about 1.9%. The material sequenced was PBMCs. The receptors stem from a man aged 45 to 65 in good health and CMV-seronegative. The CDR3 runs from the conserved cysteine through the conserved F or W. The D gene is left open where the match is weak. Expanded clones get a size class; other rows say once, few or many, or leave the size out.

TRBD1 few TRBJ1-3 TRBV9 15 TGTGCCAGCAGCGCACGACAGGGGGCAGGAAACACCATATATTTT CASSARQGAGNTIYF
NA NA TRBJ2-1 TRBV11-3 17 TGTGCCAGCAGCTTAGATCCAGGGGCTCGTTACCGGCATGAGCAGTTCTTC CASSLDPGARYRHEQFF
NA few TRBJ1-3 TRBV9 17 TGTGCCAGCAGCGTAGGGGCGGCGGGGGACCTTGGAAACACCATATATTTT CASSVGAAGDLGNTIYF
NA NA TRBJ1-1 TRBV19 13 TGTGCCAGTAGTATAACAGGGAACACTGAAGCTTTCTTT CASSITGNTEAFF
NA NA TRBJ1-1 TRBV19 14 TGTGCCAGTAGGACGATAACCCAGAGGTCTGAAGCTTTCTTT CASRTITQRSEAFF
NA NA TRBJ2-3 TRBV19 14 TGTGCCAGTAGTATGGGCGGGGGCGCAGATACGCAGTATTTT CASSMGGGADTQYF
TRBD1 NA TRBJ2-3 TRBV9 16 TGTGCCAGCAGCCCTCGTGGGGACAGGGGTTTGGATACGCAGTATTTT CASSPRGDRGLDTQYF
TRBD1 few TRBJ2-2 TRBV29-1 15 TGCAGCGGTACACCGGGACAGGGGAACACCGGGGAGCTGTTTTTT CSGTPGQGNTGELFF
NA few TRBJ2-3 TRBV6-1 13 TGTGCCAGCAGTGGGGGACAATTGGATACGCAGTATTTT CASSGGQLDTQYF
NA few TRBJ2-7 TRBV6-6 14 TGTGCCAGCAGTTATAGGCAGGGTGGCGGCGAGCAGTACTTC CASSYRQGGGEQYF
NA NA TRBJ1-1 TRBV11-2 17 TGTGCCAGCAGCTTGAGGGGGGCGGGGAGGGCGGACACTGAAGCTTTCTTT CASSLRGAGRADTEAFF
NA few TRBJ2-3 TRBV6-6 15 TGTGCCAGCACCCTGCAGGGATTCGGCACAGATACGCAGTATTTT CASTLQGFGTDTQYF
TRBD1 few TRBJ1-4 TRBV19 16 TGTGCCAGTAGTCCGGGGGGACAGGTCATTAATGAAAAACTGTTTTTT CASSPGGQVINEKLFF
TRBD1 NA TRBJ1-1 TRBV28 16 TGTGCCAGCAACACCCCCCGGACAGGGAAAGGAGGTGAAGCTTTCTTT CASNTPRTGKGGEAFF